What follows are 8 T cell receptor beta chains derived from one specimen sequenced in a study of blood T cell repertoires in COVID-19. Only in-frame clones appear in the TCRdb table, and some are missing; sequencing was by immunoSEQ multiplex PCR. This sample has roughly 70,000 clones, with 75% to 90% found just once. Sequencing was carried out using peripheral blood. Receptors originate from a man aged 50-59 years with active COVID-19.

This clone was counted many times. J is TRBJ1-5 and V is TRBV24-1; TRBD1 matches 8 bases. With V trimmed by 4 bases and J by 5 bases, 9 bases remained unmatched. Germline CDR1 and CDR2: KGHDR and SFDVKD. The CDR3 length is 16 residues. DNA of the CDR3: TGTGCCACCAGTGACCACCGACAGGGGTCCCATCAGCCCCAGCATTTT. This encodes CATSDHRQGSHQPQHF.

J is TRBJ2-7 and V is TRBV9; D possibly corresponds to TRBD2 (6 bases). The CDR3 is 15 amino acids. Looked up from germline, CDR1 is SGDLS and CDR2 is YYNGEE. V lost 3 bases, J lost 4 bases, and 17 bases lay in between. The CDR3 nucleotides are TGTGCCAGCAGCGCCCTGGAGGGAGTGGGGTACGAGCAGTACTTC. This sequence encodes CASSALEGVGYEQYF.

The J gene is TRBJ1-2, the V gene TRBV28, with TRBD1 identical over 8 bases. This CDR3 contains 16 residues. Germline V gives CDR1 MDHEN, CDR2 SYDVKM. The trim removed 2 bases at V and 4 bases at J, leaving 9 bases unmatched. CDR3 DNA: TGTGCCAGCAGTTTACCAACTGGCAGGGGGCGCTATGGCTACACCTTC. Encoded protein: CASSLPTGRGRYGYTF.

The chain combines TRBV27 with TRBJ1-6, with D hard to call. Between the trimmed V and J ends, which lost 1 base and 0 bases, there was a span of 16 bases. The CDR3 sequence is 19 residues long. The germline V gene has CDR1 MNHEY and CDR2 SMNVEV (reference sequence). The DNA for the CDR3 is TGTGCCAGCAGTTTATACCCTCCCGACTGGAGCTCCTATAATTCACCCCTCCACTTT. It codes for CASSLYPPDWSSYNSPLHF.

The genes are TRBV29-1 and TRBJ1-1, with 7 bases fitting TRBD1. The CDR3 spans 14 residues. CDR1 is SQVTM and CDR2 is ANQGSEA in the germline V gene. Trimming removed 4 bases from V and 3 bases from J; junction bases left unmatched: 8. CDR3 sequence reads: CSVGVTGQHTEAFF. In DNA form, the CDR3 reads TGCAGCGTTGGAGTGACAGGGCAGCACACTGAAGCTTTCTTT.

This chain links TRBV5-8 with TRBJ1-6; 7 positions agree with TRBD1. CDR1 is SGHTS, CDR2 YDEGEE, per germline. CDR3 length: 14 residues. V lost 4 bases and J lost 7; bases outside the gene matches: 5. The DNA of the CDR3 is TGTGCCAGCAGCCCCCGGGACAGAAATTCACCCCTCCACTTT. Protein sequence: CASSPRDRNSPLHF.

The chain links TRBV6-6 to TRBJ1-2, with no clear D. The CDR3 is made up of 12 amino acids. V was trimmed by 6 bases and J by 7 bases, leaving 12 bases between them. The germline CDR1 and CDR2 sequences are MNHNY and SVGAGI (reference sequence). The CDR3 region has the DNA TGTGCCAGCAGCCCTTCGTCCCCTGGCTACACCTTC. Its translation: CASSPSSPGYTF.

This clone has a handful of counts. The chain combines TRBV6-2 or TRBV6-3 with TRBJ2-5, with a tentative D call TRBD2 (6 bases). CDR3 length: 14 amino acids. The germline CDR1 and CDR2 sequences are MNHEY and SVGEGT. The ends were cut back, 4 bases at V and 4 bases at J, with 13 bases in the middle. CDR3 nucleotides: TGTGCCAGCAGTTCCCGACTAGGCGGAGAGACCCAGTACTTC. Amino acid sequence: CASSSRLGGETQYF.